The 3 T cell receptor beta chains below come from one sample, sequenced in a study of T cell changes during pregnancy in multiple sclerosis. Libraries were prepared by immunoSEQ multiplex PCR; TCRdb keeps only in-frame clonotypes and omits some of them. The table shows under 95,000 clones, with 92% occurring only once. The source material was peripheral blood, sampled after pregnancy. The receptors were sampled from a female donor with multiple sclerosis, enrolled in a pregnancy study.

Only one count was recorded for this clone. The chain combines TRBV29-1 with TRBJ1-1; D uncertain. Germline lookup yields CDR1 SQVTM and CDR2 ANQGSEA. Trimming removed 5 bases at V and 0 bases at J, with 10 bases between. This CDR3 region has 13 residues. CDR3 residues: CSVHPNMNTEAFF. In nucleotides, the CDR3 is TGCAGCGTTCACCCCAACATGAACACTGAAGCTTTCTTT.

This chain links TRBV5-4 with TRBJ1-3; a weak D match, TRBD1 (6 bases). CDR3 length: 15 residues. The germline V gene has CDR1 SGHNT and CDR2 YYREEE (reference sequence). V was clipped by 0 bases and J by 1 base, with 8 bases between them. The chain's CDR3 is CASSLDRGSGNTIYF. The CDR3 coding sequence is TGTGCCAGCAGCTTGGATAGGGGGTCTGGAAACACCATATATTTT.

This sequence joins TRBV6-6 and TRBJ1-1, with 8 bases fitting TRBD1. CDR1 is MNHNY, CDR2 SVGAGI, per germline (reference sequence). The CDR3 is 15 amino acids. After removal of 6 bases from V and 3 bases from J, the junction contained 9 bases not matched to a gene. Written as DNA, the CDR3 is TGTGCCAGCAGCGCCGGACAGGGCGGGTACACTGAAGCTTTCTTT. This encodes CASSAGQGGYTEAFF.